Shown below are 26 T cell receptor beta chains from a single sample sequenced in a study of blood T cell repertoires in COVID-19. Profiled with immunoSEQ multiplex PCR; TCRdb holds only in-frame clones, not every one. The sample consists of some 98,000 clones, roughly 84% of them appearing once. The sequenced sample consisted of peripheral blood. The receptors stem from a man aged 55 to 70 with acute or convalescent COVID-19.

J is TRBJ1-2 and V is TRBV28, with D possibly TRBD1 on 6 matching bases. CDR3 length: 11 amino acids. V was clipped by 6 bases and J by 5 bases, with 7 bases between them. The germline gives CDR1 MDHEN, CDR2 SYDVKM. CDR3 sequence reads: CASRQGYGYTF. The CDR3 DNA is TGTGCCAGCAGGCAGGGGTATGGCTACACCTTC.

This clone was recorded only once. The chain links TRBV29-1 to TRBJ2-5; D gene uncertain. The CDR3 totals 12 residues. CDR1 is SQVTM, CDR2 ANQGSEA, per germline. V lost 6 bases, J lost 1 base, and 9 bases lay in between. The CDR3 DNA reads as TGCAGCGTGAGCAAAGCCCAAGAGACCCAGTACTTC. Protein: CSVSKAQETQYF.

The V and J genes are TRBV11-2 and TRBJ1-6, with a weak D call TRBD1 (6 bases). CDR3 length: 14 amino acids. CDR1 and CDR2 from the germline V gene are SGHAT and FQNNGV. Trimming shortened V by 5 bases and J by 10 bases, and 15 bases separated the two germline ends. The CDR3 region is CASSRGAGSSPLHF. Written as DNA, the CDR3 is TGTGCCAGCAGCCGGGGGGCGGGGAGCTCACCCCTCCACTTT.

This chain uses TRBV12-3 or TRBV12-4 with TRBJ1-5; tentatively, D is TRBD1 (6 bases). V gave up 7 bases and J gave up 4 bases, with 11 bases separating them. CDR3 length equals 13 residues. Here the CDR3 reads CASTLQGNQPQHF. In DNA, the CDR3 is TGTGCCAGCACCTTACAGGGTAATCAGCCCCAGCATTTT.

This clone was seen a single time. The CDR3 sequence is CASSPKRGPRVREQFF. The CDR3 DNA reads as TGTGCCAGCAGCCCAAAGCGGGGCCCTAGAGTGCGGGAGCAGTTCTTC. The chain employs TRBV7-2 and TRBJ2-1, with TRBD2 matching over 7 bases. In germline, CDR1 is SGHTA, CDR2 FQGNSA. CDR3 length: 16 amino acids. V shed 5 bases and J 10 bases; nucleotides not matched to a gene: 17.

This clone was seen more than once but under ten times. This chain joins TRBV30 and TRBJ2-2; D possibly corresponds to TRBD1 (6 bases). V was pared by 3 bases and J by 7 bases, with 18 bases between. This CDR3 comprises 15 residues. The germline V gene encodes CDR1 GTSNPN and CDR2 SVGIG (reference sequence). CDR3 loop: CAWRTTGHGGGELFF. The CDR3 DNA reads TGTGCCTGGAGGACTACGGGACACGGTGGCGGGGAGCTGTTTTTT.

The rearrangement links TRBV4-2 to TRBJ1-1, with D tentatively TRBD1 (6 bases). From germline, CDR1 is LGHNA and CDR2 YNFKEQ. The CDR3 is 16 amino acids. Trimming removed 3 bases at V and 1 base at J, with 15 bases between. This CDR3 reads CASSHGSWTENTEAFF. The DNA of the CDR3 is TGTGCCAGCAGCCATGGTAGCTGGACAGAGAACACTGAAGCTTTCTTT.

This chain connects TRBV5-6 to TRBJ2-1; 8 bases align to TRBD2. The germline CDR1 and CDR2 sequences are SGHDT and YYEEEE. The CDR3 loop spans 14 amino acids. V gave up 3 bases and J gave up 4 bases; unmatched junction bases: 3. CDR3 coding DNA: TGTGCCAGCAGCTGGGGCGGGGGGTACAATGAGCAGTTCTTC. Amino acid sequence: CASSWGGGYNEQFF.

This clone was counted a few times. This sequence joins TRBV18 and TRBJ2-3; 10 bases are a match to TRBD2. CDR1 is KGHSH and CDR2 is LQKENI in the germline V gene. V lost 1 base and J lost 0; bases outside the gene matches: 7. The CDR3 has 18 amino acids. The CDR3 sequence: CASSPRSGGARSTDTQYF. The DNA for the CDR3 is TGTGCCAGCTCACCACGGAGCGGGGGGGCCCGGAGCACAGATACGCAGTATTTT.

The rearrangement uses TRBV28 and TRBJ1-5; 7 bases line up with TRBD1. The CDR3 has 15 residues. In germline, CDR1 is MDHEN, CDR2 SYDVKM. CDR3 sequence reads: CAAGDSTGSNQPQHF. CDR3 in DNA: TGTGCGGCTGGGGACTCGACAGGGAGCAATCAGCCCCAGCATTTT.

The V call is TRBV29-1, the J call TRBJ1-2; the match to TRBD1 covers 8 bases. CDR1 SQVTM and CDR2 ANQGSEA come from the germline V gene. This CDR3 comprises 11 residues. V trimming: 4 bases; J trimming: 8 bases; junction bases outside the gene matches: 3. CDR3 loop: CSVGTGRGYTF. DNA for the CDR3: TGCAGCGTTGGGACAGGGAGGGGCTACACCTTC.

This clone has only a few counts. V is TRBV6-2 or TRBV6-3 and J is TRBJ2-2; D gene ambiguous. The CDR3 is 13 amino acids. Trimming removed 3 bases at V and 3 bases at J, with 5 bases between. CDR1 is MNHEY, CDR2 SVGEGT, per germline. The CDR3 DNA reads TGTGCCAGCAGTTATCGGGACACCGGGGAGCTGTTTTTT. As protein: CASSYRDTGELFF.

The V gene is TRBV18, the J gene TRBJ1-3; 9 positions match TRBD1. The germline gives CDR1 KGHSH, CDR2 LQKENI. The CDR3 extends over 16 amino acids. V shed 3 bases and J 5 bases; nucleotides not matched to a gene: 8. CDR3 coding DNA: TGTGCCAGCTCACCTACCGGGACAGGGAACAGAAACACCATATATTTT. Its translation: CASSPTGTGNRNTIYF. The whole variable domain, filled in from reference TRBV18 and TRBJ1-3, reads NAGVMQNPRHLVRRRGQEARLRCSPMKGHSHVYWYRQLPEEGLKFMVYLQKENIIDESGMPKERFSAEFPKEGPSILRIQQVVRGDSAAYFCASSPTGTGNRNTIYFGEGSWLTVV.

The gene calls are TRBV5-1 and TRBJ1-4; D call uncertain. With 1 base removed from V and 0 bases from J, the gap between germline ends came to 4 bases. Germline CDR1 and CDR2: SGHRS and YFSETQ. The length of the CDR3 is 14 residues. CDR3 in amino acids: CASSLSATNEKLFF. CDR3 nucleotide sequence: TGCGCCAGCAGCTTGAGCGCAACTAATGAAAAACTGTTTTTT.

This clone has just one count. This rearrangement joins TRBV7-9 to TRBJ1-1; the D is unclear. The V end lost 1 base, the J end lost 5 bases, and 8 bases lay between the germline ends. CDR3 length: 13 amino acids. Germline-derived CDR1 and CDR2 are SEHNR and FQNEAQ (reference sequence). The CDR3 sequence: CASSLGVETEAFF. The CDR3 DNA follows: TGTGCCAGCAGCTTAGGGGTGGAGACTGAAGCTTTCTTT.

A few counts support this clone. This chain connects TRBV2 to TRBJ2-3; 13 bases fit TRBD2. CDR1 and CDR2 from the germline V gene are SNHLY and FYNNEI. Germline trimming cut 1 base from V and 2 bases from J; bases unmatched to any gene: 9. There are 19 residues in the CDR3. The CDR3 DNA follows: TGTGCCAGCAGTGAAGTTTCGGGACTAGCGGGGAGATTCACAGATACGCAGTATTTT. This gives the protein CASSEVSGLAGRFTDTQYF.

This rearrangement joins TRBV28 to TRBJ2-1, with 8 bases lining up with TRBD2. The junction had 7 bases not matched to a gene; V was cut back by 6 bases and J by 15 bases. Germline V lookup: CDR1 MDHEN, CDR2 SYDVKM. The length of the CDR3 is 11 residues. CDR3 loop: CASSTYSGMFF. The CDR3 region has the DNA TGTGCCAGCAGCACATATAGCGGGATGTTCTTC.

The genes are TRBV5-6 and TRBJ1-2; D not certain. V gave up 1 base and J gave up 6 bases, with 7 bases separating them. The CDR3 has 12 amino acids. The germline CDR1 and CDR2 sequences are SGHDT and YYEEEE. The CDR3, as DNA: TGTGCCAGCAGCTTGCAGGAGGATGGCTACACCTTC. It yields the protein CASSLQEDGYTF.

The chain recombines TRBV7-8 with TRBJ1-5, with D maybe TRBD1 (5 bases). The germline V gene encodes CDR1 SGHVS and CDR2 FQNEAQ. V shed 1 base and J shed 2 bases, with 24 bases lying between them. CDR3 length: 20 residues. CDR3 DNA sequence: TGTGCCAGCAGCTTAGTTTACGGGCAGGGTTTGAATTATGGCAATCAGCCCCAGCATTTT. This sequence encodes CASSLVYGQGLNYGNQPQHF.

The chain employs TRBV11-2 and TRBJ1-6, with 10 positions matching TRBD1. CDR3 length: 15 residues. Germline V gene data show CDR1 as SGHAT and CDR2 as FQNNGV. Germline trimming cut 6 bases from V and 7 bases from J; bases unmatched to any gene: 6. The CDR3 sequence: CASRWDRGGNSPLHF. In DNA, the CDR3 is TGTGCCAGCAGGTGGGACAGGGGAGGAAATTCACCCCTCCACTTT.

The V call is TRBV5-1, the J call TRBJ2-3; TRBD2 agrees at 10 bases. The germline CDR1 and CDR2 sequences are SGHRS and YFSETQ. Trimming cost V 1 base and J 6 bases; bases outside gene matches: 8. The CDR3 is made up of 16 amino acids. Here the CDR3 DNA reads TGCGCCAGCAGCTTGTTGCCTAGCGGGGGTATGGATACGCAGTATTTT. The encoded protein is CASSLLPSGGMDTQYF.

The chain couples TRBV20-1 to TRBJ1-2; D call uncertain. The CDR3 covers 14 residues. Trimming left V 3 bases short and J 3 bases short, with 14 bases between. Germline CDR1 is DFQATT and CDR2 is SNEGSKA (reference sequence). The CDR3 DNA sequence: TGCAGTGCTAGTCTGTCAGGAAGAGACTATGGCTACACCTTC. Its translation: CSASLSGRDYGYTF.

The chain has TRBV5-5 and TRBJ2-1; 8 bases align to TRBD2. Germline values: CDR1 SGHKS, CDR2 YYEKEE (reference sequence). The V gene end was trimmed by 0 bases and the J gene end by 8 bases; junction bases not matched to a gene: 10. The CDR3 has 16 amino acids. The CDR3 nucleotides are TGTGCCAGCAGCTTGGAAACGGGACTAGTGGGCTATGAGCAGTTCTTC. It translates to CASSLETGLVGYEQFF.

This clone was picked up a small number of times. This CDR3 is also generated by other DNA sequences in the sample. V usage is TRBV27 and J usage is TRBJ1-5; D remains ambiguous. Germline CDR1 and CDR2: MNHEY and SMNVEV (reference sequence). The CDR3 spans 12 residues. Deletions cut 3 bases from V and 4 bases from J, with 4 bases between. In nucleotides, the CDR3 is TGTGCCAGCAGTTTTTTAAATCAGCCCCAGCATTTT. It yields the protein CASSFLNQPQHF.

This chain uses TRBV5-1 with TRBJ2-5; D is possibly TRBD1 (6 bases). V lost 3 bases, J lost 6 bases, and 15 bases lay in between. The CDR3 has 14 amino acids. The germline CDR1 and CDR2 sequences are SGHRS and YFSETQ. This CDR3 reads CASSSNQGQKTQYF. CDR3 in DNA: TGCGCCAGCAGCTCTAATCAGGGGCAGAAGACCCAGTACTTC. Looking up the rest from reference TRBV5-1 and TRBJ2-5 gives the full variable domain: KAGVTQTPRYLIKTRGQQVTLSCSPISGHRSVSWYQQTPGQGLQFLFEYFSETQRNKGNFPGRFSGRQFSNSRSEMNVSTLELGDSALYLCASSSNQGQKTQYFGPGTRLLVL.

This chain uses TRBV7-8 with TRBJ2-5, with TRBD1 as a possible D gene (6 bases). Trimming left V 5 bases short and J 4 bases short, with 14 bases between. Germline V gene sequence: CDR1 SGHVS, CDR2 FQNEAQ. The CDR3 has 14 residues. The CDR3: CASSPKGERETQYF. The CDR3 region has the DNA TGTGCCAGCAGCCCCAAGGGGGAGCGAGAGACCCAGTACTTC.